These T cell receptor beta chains were read from a single sample in a study of T cells after yellow fever vaccination. TCRdb reprocessed the 5' RACE reads with MiXCR, giving one entry per CDR3 protein. The sample lists approximately 160,000 distinct CDR3 sequences, 9.3% occurring once. The specimen was CD8+ T cells sorted from PBMCs, collected 45 days after the yellow fever booster vaccination. These receptors were obtained from a man between 18 and 29 years old who received the YFV17D yellow fever vaccine. Each CDR3 is given with its conserved first and last residue.

J gene,V gene,CDR3 protein
TRBJ2-7,TRBV7-8,CASTPFRDYTYEQYF
TRBJ2-2,TRBV11-2,CASSLGRLGSGELFF
TRBJ2-7,TRBV5-4,CASSKDGSYEQYF
TRBJ1-2,TRBV2,CASISGHVLYGYTF
TRBJ2-5,TRBV14,CASSHLDRVFGETQYF
TRBJ1-2,TRBV4-3,CASSPLDGDGYTF
TRBJ2-1,TRBV11-2,CASSLSPHLGQEFNEQFF
TRBJ2-2,TRBV5-5,CASTSGSGELFF
TRBJ2-7,TRBV5-6,CASSGFGSSYEQYF
TRBJ2-3,TRBV27,CASRTFRRGAADTQYF
TRBJ2-5,TRBV10-2,CASSESGGGETQYF
TRBJ2-7,TRBV15,CATGGPAPGQGGYEQYF
TRBJ1-5,TRBV10-3,CAIGGTGGMNQPQHF
TRBJ2-7,TRBV4-1,CASSQAPGGTPIYEQYF
TRBJ2-7,TRBV12-3/TRBV12-4,CASSFRGEEQYF
TRBJ2-7,TRBV7-9,CASSLDPGYEQYF
TRBJ1-2,TRBV4-2,CASSQDRGPSYTF
TRBJ2-1,TRBV10-3,CAISAGAGPYNEQFF
TRBJ1-2,TRBV6-5,CASSYSGQVSLRGYTF
TRBJ2-7,TRBV7-9,CASSTLDGDRASYEQYF
TRBJ1-2,TRBV3-1,CASSQARNRDIHGYTF
TRBJ1-6,TRBV6-6,CASSYSTEGQVNSPLHF
TRBJ2-4,TRBV7-9,CASSEVVIAKNIQYF
TRBJ2-3,TRBV11-2,CASISESYSSTDTQYF
TRBJ2-1,TRBV20-1,CSARGRLAGFPYNEQFF
TRBJ2-3,TRBV9,CASSVEASGGPRDTQYF
TRBJ2-7,TRBV12-3/TRBV12-4,CASSFGASYEQYF
TRBJ2-3,TRBV4-1,CASSGTGTSTDTQYF
TRBJ2-5,TRBV4-2,CASSQALLGGGETQYF
TRBJ2-5,TRBV28,CASSLGQLSPQYF
TRBJ1-1,TRBV6-2/TRBV6-3,CASTMGQTNTEAFF
TRBJ2-2,TRBV7-9,CAMQGVNTGELFF
TRBJ2-1,TRBV19,CASSMGLVSNEQFF
TRBJ1-5,TRBV6-5,CASSWGPAGSQPQHF
TRBJ1-1,TRBV5-1,CASNQRGADTEAFF
TRBJ2-3,TRBV6-1,CASRATDTQYF
TRBJ2-7,TRBV2,CASSEGFGAGYEQYF
TRBJ2-7,TRBV27,CASNQGSSYEQYF
TRBJ2-3,TRBV4-2,CASSPGQDVDTQYF
TRBJ2-1,TRBV4-3,CASSQDSPSSYNEQFF
TRBJ1-6,TRBV7-8,CASTETPGAGSPLHF
TRBJ2-2,TRBV7-3,CASSLMPENTGELFF
TRBJ2-1,TRBV7-9,CASSSDRVVSEQFF
TRBJ1-1,TRBV6-5,CASSFSGSAPEAFF
TRBJ2-3,TRBV7-9,CASSSLWGVTGRDEGDTQYF
TRBJ2-7,TRBV10-2,CASSESTGVSYEQYF